The 9 T cell receptor beta chains presented below share a single source sample, sequenced in a study of memory CD4+ T cells and cytomegalovirus serostatus. The sort gate was single viable CD3+CD4+CD8-CD45RO+ cells for memory CD4+ T cells. Data came from immunoSEQ multiplex PCR; TCRdb stores just in-frame clones and leaves some out. The sample consists of 50,000 to 65,000 clones, around four fifths of them appearing once. Sequencing used memory CD4+ T cells from blood. The receptors originated from an adult in good health and CMV-seropositive.

The genes are TRBV7-2 and TRBJ1-5, with no clear D. Germline V CDR1 and CDR2: SGHTA, FQGNSA. Trimming removed 1 base from V and 5 bases from J, with 12 bases in between. The CDR3 contains 15 residues. CDR3 residues: CASSLVAGRDQPQHF. CDR3 coding DNA: TGTGCCAGCAGCTTAGTGGCCGGGCGAGATCAGCCCCAGCATTTT. The complete variable domain, with remaining parts taken from reference TRBV7-2 and TRBJ1-5, reads GAGVSQSPSNKVTEKGKDVELRCDPISGHTALYWYRQSLGQGLEFLIYFQGNSAPDKSGLPSDRFSAERTGGSVSTLTIQRTQQEDSAVYLCASSLVAGRDQPQHFGDGTRLSIL.

The V and J genes are TRBV5-1 and TRBJ2-7, with D possibly TRBD1 on 6 matching bases. Trimming removed 3 bases from V and 3 bases from J, with 19 bases in between. The CDR3 extends over 16 amino acids. Germline V gives CDR1 SGHRS, CDR2 YFSETQ. CDR3 loop: CASSYGGRGNHYEQYF. The CDR3, as DNA: TGCGCCAGCAGCTATGGGGGCAGGGGAAACCACTACGAGCAGTACTTC.

The genes are TRBV21-1 and TRBJ1-5; the D call TRBD1 from the table was never checked on the DNA. TRBV21-1 is a listed pseudogene. This CDR3 region has 18 residues. CDR3: CASSARTGYHYSNQPQHF. Here the CDR3 DNA reads TGTGCCAGCAGCGCCCGGACAGGTTACCATTATAGCAATCAGCCCCAGCATTTT.

The V gene is TRBV6-6, the J gene TRBJ1-1; D is undetermined. Trimming shortened V by 5 bases and J by 1 base, and 11 bases separated the two germline ends. Germline lookup yields CDR1 MNHNY and CDR2 SVGAGI (reference sequence). CDR3 size: 14 residues. CDR3 DNA sequence: TGTGCCAGCAGTCTGACGGAAGGGAACACTGAAGCTTTCTTT. This translates into CASSLTEGNTEAFF.

The chain couples TRBV25-1 to TRBJ2-5, with 8 positions matching TRBD2. The germline gives CDR1 MGHDK, CDR2 SYGVNS. This CDR3 spans 14 amino acids. V trimming: 0 bases; J trimming: 6 bases; junction bases outside the gene matches: 3. The CDR3 loop is CASSEYRGGQTQYF. CDR3 bases: TGTGCCAGCAGTGAATACCGGGGGGGTCAGACCCAGTACTTC.

The chain is built from TRBV5-1 and TRBJ2-1, with 7 bases lining up with TRBD1. Trimming at V came to 0 bases and at J to 1 base, leaving 7 bases not matched to a gene. The germline V gene has CDR1 SGHRS and CDR2 YFSETQ. The CDR3 covers 17 residues. The CDR3 spells CASSLAPTGVSYNEQFF. The DNA of the CDR3 is TGCGCCAGCAGCTTGGCCCCCACAGGGGTTTCCTACAATGAGCAGTTCTTC. Variable domain in full (rest from reference TRBV5-1 and TRBJ2-1): KAGVTQTPRYLIKTRGQQVTLSCSPISGHRSVSWYQQTPGQGLQFLFEYFSETQRNKGNFPGRFSGRQFSNSRSEMNVSTLELGDSALYLCASSLAPTGVSYNEQFFGPGTRLTVL.

The rearrangement uses TRBV30 and TRBJ2-3; the match to TRBD2 covers 7 bases. The junction had 9 bases not matched to a gene; V was cut back by 0 bases and J by 0 bases. Looked up from germline, CDR1 is GTSNPN and CDR2 is SVGIG (reference sequence). The CDR3 is 17 amino acids. Written as DNA, the CDR3 is TGTGCCTGGAGTGTCTTCGACCTAGCGGATAGCACAGATACGCAGTATTTT. As protein: CAWSVFDLADSTDTQYF.

This clone was counted only a few times. The V and J genes are TRBV18 and TRBJ2-2; D not resolved. V was trimmed by 0 bases and J by 4 bases, leaving 9 bases between them. The CDR3 covers 15 residues. CDR1 and CDR2 from the germline V gene are KGHSH and LQKENI. Here the CDR3 DNA reads TGTGCCAGCTCACCACCGAGCGCGAGCACCGGGGAGCTGTTTTTT. As protein: CASSPPSASTGELFF.

The rearrangement uses TRBV20-1 and TRBJ2-1; no reliable D call. The CDR3 covers 11 residues. V was shortened by 4 bases and J by 8 bases, with 9 bases between the two germline ends. Germline CDR1 reads DFQATT; CDR2 reads SNEGSKA (reference sequence). This chain's CDR3 is CSAIDRDEQFF. The CDR3 region has the DNA TGCAGTGCTATCGATCGGGATGAGCAGTTCTTC.